Sequencing of this TCR beta chain was carried out in a study of preoperative IRX-2 immunotherapy in early breast cancer. Only in-frame clones appear in the TCRdb table, and some are missing; sequencing was by immunoSEQ multiplex PCR. The sample has about 62,000 clones, less than 95% seen once. The treatment was: preoperative locoregional IRX-2 cytokine immunotherapy. Patients received preoperative, locoregional IRX-2 cytokine immunotherapy in a phase Ib study. This CDR3 is 14 amino acids long. CDR1 is SGDLS, CDR2 YYNGEE, per germline. The V segment lost 0 bases and the J segment 7 bases; nucleotides outside the gene matches: 5.

This rearrangement joins TRBV9 to TRBJ2-3; 7 nucleotides match TRBD2. This TCR came from a human donor with breast cancer. The specimen was taken from a patient treated with IRX-2 immunotherapy. CDR3 protein: CASSVGLAAYTQYF. The DNA for the CDR3 is TGTGCCAGCAGCGTAGGGCTAGCGGCGTATACGCAGTATTTT.